Following are 4 T cell receptor beta chains from one sample sequenced in a study of T-cell memory formation after mild COVID-19. TCRdb itself ran the 5' RACE reads through MiXCR, one entry per CDR3 protein. The data contain about 110,000 distinct CDR3 sequences, over 15% of them singletons. Sequenced: PBMCs or a T cell subset sorted from them (not recorded which). All receptors derive from a man between 18 and 35 years old who had mild COVID-19 (a few samples of this study predate the infection). Cell type and time point are not known.

This clonotype came up a few times. The chain employs TRBV6-5 and TRBJ1-4; 9 bases are shared with TRBD1. V lost 6 bases, J lost 8 bases, and 7 bases stayed unmatched. Germline loops: CDR1 MNHEY, CDR2 SVGAGI. This CDR3 is built from 14 residues. CDR3 protein: CASSRTGVGEKLFF. The CDR3 nucleotides are TGTGCCAGCAGCCGGACAGGGGTCGGGGAAAAACTGTTTTTT.

This clonotype was counted only a few times. The V call is TRBV4-2, the J call TRBJ2-7; tentatively, D is TRBD1 (6 bases). Germline V gene data show CDR1 as LGHNA and CDR2 as YNFKEQ. The ends were cut back, 0 bases at V and 3 bases at J, with 12 bases in the middle. CDR3 length equals 15 residues. CDR3 sequence: CASSQDGQPIYEQYF. Here the CDR3 DNA reads TGTGCCAGCAGCCAAGATGGACAGCCGATCTACGAGCAGTACTTC.

This clonotype has a handful of counts. The chain uses TRBV28 and TRBJ1-4; D is uncertain. The CDR3 spans 13 residues. Per the germline V gene, CDR1 is MDHEN and CDR2 is SYDVKM. The germline V and J ends were trimmed by 6 bases and 5 bases, with 10 bases remaining between them. CDR3 coding DNA: TGTGCCAGCAGGAGGACGGGAAATGAAAAACTGTTTTTT. Its protein is CASRRTGNEKLFF.

The gene calls are TRBV6-2 or TRBV6-3 and TRBJ2-1, with 10 bases aligning to TRBD2. The CDR3 covers 14 residues. J lost 8 bases, V lost 6 bases, and 7 bases had no gene match. Germline V gene lookup returns CDR1 MNHEY and CDR2 SVGEGT. CDR3: CASRSGGEVYEQFF. The CDR3 coding sequence is TGTGCCAGCAGAAGCGGGGGGGAGGTTTATGAGCAGTTCTTC.